This is a list of T cell receptor beta chains from one sample in a study of early T cells in non-severe SARS-CoV-2 infection. TCRdb passed the 5' RACE reads through MiXCR, listing each CDR3 protein once. Found here are about 94,000 distinct CDR3 sequences, 13% of them singletons; the top ten hold 2% to 2.5%. Sequenced material: whole blood. Receptors were obtained from an adult who was a healthcare worker with PCR-confirmed SARS-CoV-2 infection or an uninfected control (not recorded which). The CDR3 runs from the conserved cysteine through the conserved F or W. D genes are given only for firm matches. Clone size is not always given. Where it is, it says once, few, many or a class for expanded clones.

V gene	clone size	J gene	D gene	CDR3 protein	CDR3 DNA
TRBV7-9	-	TRBJ1-2	-	CASSLERAASYGYTF	TGTGCCAGCAGCTTAGAGCGCGCAGCCTCTTATGGCTACACCTTC
TRBV5-1	many	TRBJ2-3	TRBD2	CASSLGWSGGALDTQYF	TGCGCCAGCAGTCTGGGCTGGAGCGGGGGGGCCTTAGATACGCAGTATTTT
TRBV4-1	many	TRBJ2-1	TRBD2	CASNVAGGPNEQFF	TGCGCCAGCAACGTAGCGGGGGGGCCTAATGAGCAGTTCTTC
TRBV28	many	TRBJ1-1	-	CASSRTGRGRFTEAFF	TGTGCCAGCAGCCGGACCGGGCGGGGCCGTTTCACTGAAGCTTTCTTT
TRBV6-6	many	TRBJ1-5	TRBD1	CASSFRTGEARQPQHF	TGTGCCAGCAGTTTCCGGACAGGGGAGGCTCGGCAGCCCCAGCATTTT
TRBV11-2	-	TRBJ1-6	-	CASSRRPGPDSPLHF	TGTGCCAGCAGCCGACGCCCGGGGCCCGATTCACCCCTCCACTTT
TRBV2	many	TRBJ2-7	-	CASTLRDTAYEQYF	TGTGCCAGCACTCTCCGGGACACAGCCTACGAGCAGTACTTC
TRBV11-2	many	TRBJ2-4	-	CASSPQSVATKNIQYF	TGTGCCAGCAGCCCCCAATCGGTGGCAACCAAAAACATTCAGTACTTC
TRBV4-1	many	TRBJ2-1	-	CASSQEGGSYNEQFF	TGCGCCAGCAGCCAAGAGGGAGGCAGCTACAATGAGCAGTTCTTC
TRBV10-2	-	TRBJ1-1	-	CASSDRGQNTEAFF	TGCGCCAGCAGTGACAGGGGTCAGAACACTGAAGCTTTCTTT
TRBV28	many	TRBJ1-2	-	CAIGEYGYTF	TGTGCCATCGGGGAATATGGCTACACCTTC
TRBV29-1	-	TRBJ1-1	TRBD1	CSVENRGPEAFF	TGCAGCGTTGAAAACAGGGGCCCTGAAGCTTTCTTT
TRBV28	-	TRBJ2-3	-	CASSLSGVAGTDTQYF	TGTGCCAGCAGTTTGAGTGGGGTGGCAGGGACAGATACGCAGTATTTT
TRBV11-2	many	TRBJ2-5	TRBD2	CASSYPGLADQETQYF	TGTGCCAGCAGCTACCCGGGACTAGCGGACCAAGAGACCCAGTACTTC
TRBV5-1	many	TRBJ1-1	-	CASSYERNTEAFF	TGCGCCAGCAGCTATGAGAGAAACACTGAAGCTTTCTTT
TRBV18	-	TRBJ1-5	-	CASSQLGNNQPQHF	TGTGCCAGCTCACAGCTGGGTAACAATCAGCCCCAGCATTTT
TRBV29-1	-	TRBJ2-7	-	CSVGDWPYEQYF	TGCAGCGTTGGGGACTGGCCCTACGAGCAGTACTTC
TRBV6-5	-	TRBJ2-1	-	CASRNREQYNEQFF	TGTGCCAGCAGGAACCGGGAGCAGTACAATGAGCAGTTCTTC
TRBV6-6	-	TRBJ1-2	-	CASHTNLGAATNYGYTF	TGTGCCAGCCACACCAACTTGGGGGCGGCTACTAACTATGGCTACACCTTC
TRBV6-6	many	TRBJ1-2	-	CASSPMGSGYTF	TGTGCCAGCAGCCCAATGGGGAGTGGCTACACCTTC
TRBV9	many	TRBJ2-1	-	CASSGEATNEQFF	TGTGCCAGCAGCGGAGAGGCGACTAATGAGCAGTTCTTC
TRBV9	few	TRBJ2-5	-	CASSVSAGGGEETQYF	TGTGCCAGCAGCGTTTCGGCGGGCGGGGGCGAGGAGACCCAGTACTTC
TRBV5-4	-	TRBJ1-1	-	CAGSLAHGSKAFF	TGTGCCGGCAGCTTGGCCCACGGGAGTAAAGCTTTCTTT
TRBV29-1	-	TRBJ1-4	-	CSVKAVGGEKLFF	TGCAGCGTTAAGGCCGTCGGCGGAGAAAAACTGTTTTTT
TRBV5-5	few	TRBJ2-7	-	CASSQMTGSYEQYF	TGTGCCAGCAGCCAAATGACAGGATCCTACGAGCAGTACTTC
TRBV9	few	TRBJ1-1	TRBD1	CASSTKTGLGTEAFF	TGTGCCAGCAGCACGAAGACAGGGTTGGGCACTGAAGCTTTCTTT
TRBV2	-	TRBJ1-5	-	CASSGERGRQPQHF	TGTGCCAGCAGTGGCGAGAGAGGGCGCCAGCCCCAGCATTTT
TRBV7-2	few	TRBJ2-2	-	CASSLPSTGELFF	TGTGCCAGCAGCTTACCCTCCACCGGGGAGCTGTTTTTT
TRBV20-1	-	TRBJ2-1	-	CSAMVGATSYNEQFF	TGCAGTGCTATGGTTGGGGCCACTTCCTACAATGAGCAGTTCTTC